The 27 T cell receptor beta chains listed next were all sequenced from one sample in a study of human T cells and chemical hapten exposure. Indicated time point: pre-sensitization, week 0. The treatment denotes: therapeutic diphenylcyclopropenone sensitization with weekly scalp DPC. From whole blood left unfractionated, total RNA was extracted. MiXCR was run by TCRdb on the RACE reads, yielding one entry per CDR3 protein. There are 33,000 or so distinct CDR3 sequences in the sample; more than 10% occur only once, and roughly 1.9% lies in the top ten. The sample consisted of whole blood, taken in connection with sensitization to the hapten diphenylcyclopropenone (DPC). These receptors all come from a woman in her 40s with alopecia areata. Some clones in this sample may be carry-over from other donors' samples.

This clonotype was counted ten times or more. V usage is TRBV10-3 and J usage is TRBJ2-1, with 9 nucleotides matching TRBD2. V gave up 11 bases and J gave up 2 bases; unmatched junction bases: 7. Germline-derived CDR1 and CDR2 are ENHRY and SYGVKD. The CDR3 is 14 amino acids. DNA for the CDR3: TGTGCCTTAAAGGCGGGGGGGCCCTACAATGAGCAGTTCTTC. It codes for CALKAGGPYNEQFF.

This clonotype was picked up a small number of times. The rearrangement links TRBV24-1 to TRBJ1-2; D is unresolved. V was trimmed by 5 bases and J by 6 bases, leaving 12 bases between them. Germline CDR1 is KGHDR and CDR2 is SFDVKD. The CDR3 is made up of 13 amino acids. The CDR3 protein is CATSGPRGDGYTF. The CDR3 bases are TGTGCCACCAGTGGCCCCCGCGGGGATGGCTACACCTTC.

Ten or more counts support this clonotype. This chain uses TRBV28 with TRBJ1-4; D not certain. This CDR3 contains 10 residues. Between the trimmed V and J ends, which lost 10 bases and 6 bases, there was a span of 6 bases. Per germline, CDR1 MDHEN and CDR2 SYDVKM. The CDR3 sequence: CATRDEKLFF. Here the CDR3 DNA reads TGTGCCACCCGCGATGAAAAACTGTTTTTT. The full variable domain, its missing parts supplied by reference TRBV28 and TRBJ1-4, is DVKVTQSSRYLVKRTGEKVFLECVQDMDHENMFWYRQDPGLGLRLIYFSYDVKMKEKGDIPEGYSVSREKKERFSLILESASTNQTSMYLCATRDEKLFFGSGTQLSVL.

This sequence joins TRBV20-1 and TRBJ2-3; D remains ambiguous. Trimming took 2 bases from V and 0 from J, leaving 6 bases between them. The germline V gene encodes CDR1 DFQATT and CDR2 SNEGSKA (reference sequence). This CDR3 comprises 13 residues. Written as DNA, the CDR3 is TGCAGTGCTAGACCCGACAGCACAGATACGCAGTATTTT. This codes for CSARPDSTDTQYF.

Many counts were recorded for this clonotype. The chain combines TRBV6-5 with TRBJ1-2; TRBD1 matches 11 bases. The CDR3 totals 16 residues. The germline CDR1 and CDR2 sequences are MNHEY and SVGAGI. Trimming at V came to 0 bases and at J to 4 bases, leaving 4 bases not matched to a gene. The DNA for the CDR3 is TGTGCCAGCAGTTACTCTAGGACAGGGGGCGGCTATGGCTACACCTTC. This encodes CASSYSRTGGGYGYTF.

The chain carries TRBV6-5 and TRBJ1-2; D uncertain. Trimming took 5 bases from V and 8 from J, leaving 15 bases between them. CDR1 is MNHEY and CDR2 is SVGAGI in the germline V gene. CDR3 length equals 13 residues. The chain's CDR3 is CASSLDILGGYTF. The CDR3 DNA is TGTGCCAGCAGTCTCGACATTCTTGGCGGCTACACCTTC.

In this sample, this clonotype turned up many times. The rearrangement links TRBV4-3 to TRBJ2-4, with a weak D call TRBD1 (5 bases). The V gene lost 3 bases and the J gene lost 0 bases, with 24 bases spanning the gap. The germline V gene encodes CDR1 LGHNA and CDR2 YSLEER. The CDR3 length is 20 residues. CDR3 protein: CASSQVHHRIVEEAKNIQYF. DNA of the CDR3: TGCGCCAGCAGCCAGGTACATCACAGGATTGTGGAAGAAGCCAAAAACATTCAGTACTTC.

This clonotype was seen only a few times. This chain joins TRBV20-1 and TRBJ1-1; D is unclear. V lost 0 bases and J lost 8, with 7 bases in between. The CDR3 runs 11 residues. Germline values: CDR1 DFQATT, CDR2 SNEGSKA (reference sequence). CDR3 nucleotide sequence: TGCAGTGCTAGAGAAAGGGCCGAAGCTTTCTTT. Protein product: CSARERAEAFF.

This clonotype has a count of ten or more. The chain is built from TRBV4-3 and TRBJ2-7, with 7 bases that match TRBD2. Trimming removed 6 bases from V and 0 bases from J; junction bases left unmatched: 5. Germline V gene data show CDR1 as LGHNA and CDR2 as YSLEER. This CDR3 region has 14 residues. This CDR3 is CASRSSGSSYEQYF. CDR3 coding DNA: TGCGCCAGCAGATCTAGCGGCAGCTCCTACGAGCAGTACTTC.

The table lists this clonotype with many counts. The rearrangement uses TRBV18 and TRBJ2-2, with D perhaps matching TRBD2 (6 bases). This CDR3 region has 16 residues. The V end was cut by 6 bases, the J end by 0 bases, with 14 bases between. Looked up from germline, CDR1 is KGHSH and CDR2 is LQKENI. Here the CDR3 reads CASSTPAGTNTGELFF. The CDR3 DNA reads TGTGCCAGCTCGACACCCGCGGGGACGAACACCGGGGAGCTGTTTTTT. The full variable domain, rest sourced from reference TRBV18 and TRBJ2-2, is NAGVMQNPRHLVRRRGQEARLRCSPMKGHSHVYWYRQLPEEGLKFMVYLQKENIIDESGMPKERFSAEFPKEGPSILRIQQVVRGDSAAYFCASSTPAGTNTGELFFGEGSRLTVL.

This clonotype showed up many times. This sequence joins TRBV29-1 and TRBJ2-7; TRBD1 agrees at 11 bases. The CDR3 is 13 residues long. Trimming took 6 bases from V and 5 from J; bases not matched to a gene: 6. The V gene's germline CDR1 is SQVTM and CDR2 ANQGSEA. The CDR3, as DNA: TGCAGCGTCCCCGCGGGACAGGGGGACGAGCAGTACTTC. Its translation: CSVPAGQGDEQYF.

This clonotype appeared many times. The chain recombines TRBV9 with TRBJ1-4; D might be TRBD1 (5 bases). The V gene lost 4 bases and the J gene lost 4 bases, with 17 bases spanning the gap. The germline gives CDR1 SGDLS, CDR2 YYNGEE. This CDR3 is 16 amino acids long. The CDR3 sequence: CASSLAQGAVNEKLFF. In nucleotides, the CDR3 is TGTGCCAGCAGCCTAGCTCAAGGGGCAGTTAATGAAAAACTGTTTTTT.

This clonotype was seen at least ten times. The chain employs TRBV6-6 and TRBJ2-2, with D hard to call. CDR1 and CDR2 (germline): MNHNY, SVGAGI (reference sequence). This CDR3 is built from 12 residues. The V gene lost 10 bases and the J gene lost 1 base, with 7 bases spanning the gap. Here the CDR3 reads CATSVNTGELFF. The DNA for the CDR3 is TGTGCCACCTCGGTGAACACCGGGGAGCTGTTTTTT.

This rearrangement joins TRBV12-3 or TRBV12-4 to TRBJ1-6; possibly TRBD1 for D (6 bases). V lost 4 bases and J lost 10, with 14 bases in between. The CDR3 spans 14 residues. The CDR3 loop reads CASSSDSTGSPLHF. Written as DNA, the CDR3 is TGTGCCAGCAGTTCCGACAGCACAGGGTCACCCCTCCACTTT.

In this sample, this clonotype turned up many times. The V gene is TRBV6-2 or TRBV6-3, the J gene TRBJ2-7, with 9 bases matching TRBD1. Germline lookup yields CDR1 MNHEY and CDR2 SVGEGT. CDR3 size: 14 residues. The V segment lost 6 bases and the J segment 6 bases; nucleotides outside the gene matches: 9. Here the CDR3 DNA reads TGTGCCAGCAGGGGGGGACAGGGTCGTTCCGAGCAGTACTTC. Protein product: CASRGGQGRSEQYF.

This clonotype was seen at least ten times. The chain employs TRBV5-5 and TRBJ2-2; 7 positions match TRBD1. The CDR3 has 17 amino acids. V shed 2 bases and J 4 bases; nucleotides not matched to a gene: 11. CDR1 and CDR2 from the germline V gene are SGHKS and YYEKEE (reference sequence). The CDR3: CASSFFGDSTFTGELFF. The DNA of the CDR3 is TGTGCCAGCAGCTTTTTCGGGGACAGCACATTCACCGGGGAGCTGTTTTTT.

This clonotype was seen many times. The chain carries TRBV29-1 and TRBJ1-3; the D is unclear. The CDR3 extends over 13 amino acids. Germline CDR1 reads SQVTM; CDR2 reads ANQGSEA. The V end lost 1 base, the J end lost 2 bases, and 6 bases lay between the germline ends. The chain's CDR3 is CSVEVGAGNTIYF. The CDR3 DNA reads TGCAGCGTTGAAGTCGGGGCTGGAAACACCATATATTTT.

In its sample, this clonotype was seen many times. The gene calls are TRBV7-2 and TRBJ1-1; 9 bases align to TRBD1. The CDR3 length is 16 residues. The germline CDR1 and CDR2 sequences are SGHTA and FQGNSA. With V trimmed by 5 bases and J by 5 bases, 12 bases remained unmatched. The DNA of the CDR3 is TGTGCCAGCAGCAATTTCCCGGGACAGGGCTGGACTGAAGCTTTCTTT. Protein: CASSNFPGQGWTEAFF.

The sample holds many counts of this clonotype. The chain combines TRBV12-3 or TRBV12-4 with TRBJ2-1, with 8 bases aligning to TRBD1. V lost 5 bases and J lost 4; bases outside the gene matches: 19. The CDR3 is 19 residues long. The CDR3 is CASSPSRLPGTGDYNEQFF. The CDR3, as DNA: TGTGCCAGCAGTCCTTCCCGTCTCCCCGGGACAGGAGATTACAATGAGCAGTTCTTC.

This clonotype was picked up many times. The CDR3: CASSVTLTNTGELFF. The CDR3 coding sequence is TGTGCCAGCAGCGTGACCCTAACGAACACCGGGGAGCTGTTTTTT. This chain joins TRBV9 and TRBJ2-2; D unresolved. CDR3 length equals 15 residues. Looked up from germline, CDR1 is SGDLS and CDR2 is YYNGEE. The V gene lost 2 bases and the J gene lost 0 bases, with 8 bases spanning the gap.

This clonotype was seen a handful of times. This rearrangement joins TRBV11-2 to TRBJ1-6; 7 bases agree with TRBD1. The V and J ends lost 5 bases and 9 bases, in that order; junction bases with no gene match: 10. The CDR3 is 15 amino acids. Germline CDR1 and CDR2: SGHAT and FQNNGV. CDR3 coding DNA: TGTGCCAGCAGCGTACAGGGGTCCGCCAGTTCACCCCTCCACTTT. Its protein is CASSVQGSASSPLHF.

This clonotype was seen more than once but under ten times. The chain employs TRBV30 and TRBJ2-7; D is unresolved. Germline V CDR1 and CDR2: GTSNPN, SVGIG (reference sequence). This CDR3 has 13 amino acids. Between the trimmed V and J ends, which lost 2 bases and 5 bases, there was a span of 13 bases. CDR3 region: CAWSRRGANEQYF. CDR3 sequence (DNA): TGTGCCTGGAGTAGGCGCGGTGCTAACGAGCAGTACTTC.

This sequence joins TRBV3-1 and TRBJ2-5, with TRBD2 as a possible D gene (5 bases). Looked up from germline, CDR1 is LGHDT and CDR2 is YNNKEL (reference sequence). This CDR3 contains 13 residues. Trimming removed 1 base from V and 2 bases from J, with 5 bases in between. CDR3 protein: CASSQAGQETQYF. The CDR3 DNA is TGTGCCAGCAGCCAAGCGGGACAAGAGACCCAGTACTTC.

This clonotype was found a few times. This chain connects TRBV5-4 to TRBJ1-4; D gene unclear. Trimming shortened V by 0 bases and J by 3 bases, and 12 bases separated the two germline ends. CDR3 length equals 16 residues. CDR1 is SGHNT and CDR2 is YYREEE in the germline V gene (reference sequence). The chain's CDR3 is CASSLAPAVANEKLFF. CDR3 DNA sequence: TGTGCCAGCAGCTTGGCCCCGGCGGTGGCTAATGAAAAACTGTTTTTT.

This chain joins TRBV28 and TRBJ2-7; the D call may be TRBD1 or TRBD2 (6 bases each). Germline CDR1 is MDHEN and CDR2 is SYDVKM. V dropped 5 bases and J dropped 5 bases, with 13 bases sitting between them. CDR3 length: 13 residues. The CDR3 nucleotides are TGTGCCAGCAGTCCCGGGGGCACAAACGAGCAGTACTTC. Its protein is CASSPGGTNEQYF.

At least ten counts were recorded for this clonotype. The rearrangement uses TRBV14 and TRBJ2-1; D possibly corresponds to TRBD2 (5 bases). This CDR3 has 14 amino acids. With 4 bases removed from V and 4 bases from J, the gap between germline ends came to 11 bases. CDR1 and CDR2 from the germline V gene are SGHDN and FVKESK. The CDR3 loop is CASSPLDWYNEQFF. The CDR3 region has the DNA TGTGCCAGCAGCCCCCTGGACTGGTACAATGAGCAGTTCTTC.

This clonotype came up a few times. The gene calls are TRBV28 and TRBJ1-2; D unclear. The CDR3 length is 14 residues. Germline values: CDR1 MDHEN, CDR2 SYDVKM. Deletions cut 7 bases from V and 0 bases from J, with 12 bases between. The CDR3 DNA reads TGTGCCAGCATTACCTCCGCCTCTAACTATGGCTACACCTTC. It codes for CASITSASNYGYTF.